This TCR beta chain is from a study of vaccination effects on CD4 cells after COVID-19. Some clones are missing from TCRdb's copy, which holds only in-frame ones; the method was immunoSEQ multiplex PCR. The sample has about 69,000 clones, 70% to 75% seen once; the top ten hold around 1.5%. Before any sequencing was done, the ViraFEST assay used viral peptide pools to expand antigen-specific CD4+ T cells. At the end of less than 12 days of culture, CD4+ T cells were isolated. Participants each got two BNT162b2 or mRNA-1273 vaccine doses. Peptides at around 10 ug/ml and IL-2 at 9 to 10 IU/ml were added to a few million PBMC per well. J lost 0 bases, V lost 6 bases, and 13 bases had no gene match. Germline V gene data show CDR1 as LNHDA and CDR2 as SQIVND (reference sequence). The CDR3 contains 18 residues. A word on this clone: Antigen specificity is unknown.

The chain recombines TRBV19 with TRBJ1-4; the match to TRBD1 covers 7 bases. Source: CD4+ T cells from PBMCs cultured with HCoV-229E spike peptides, taken after COVID-19 vaccination. This TCR was recovered from a human donor who received a COVID-19 vaccine. CDR3 sequence: CASSRRTGGFATNEKLFF. CDR3 DNA sequence: TGTGCCAGTAGCAGGAGGACAGGAGGATTTGCAACTAATGAAAAACTGTTTTTT.